These 16 T cell receptor beta chains originate from one sample sequenced in a study of radiotherapy plus CTLA-4 blockade in lung cancer. Data came from immunoSEQ multiplex PCR; TCRdb stores just in-frame clones and leaves some out. The data hold 100,000 to 150,000 clones, with about four fifths observed a single time. The specimen comprised peripheral blood, sampled from a patient treated with radiotherapy plus ipilimumab. The source is a human donor with non-small cell lung cancer who had a partial response to radiotherapy plus ipilimumab.

The chain joins TRBV5-1 to TRBJ2-3; TRBD1 agrees at 7 bases. V lost 6 bases to trimming and J lost 2 bases; unmatched junction nucleotides: 9. Germline-derived CDR1 and CDR2 are SGHRS and YFSETQ. The CDR3 contains 15 residues. The CDR3: CASTRTGRPTDTQYF. In nucleotides, the CDR3 is TGCGCCAGCACCCGGACAGGACGACCCACAGATACGCAGTATTTT.

The gene calls are TRBV10-2 and TRBJ1-1, with TRBD1 matching 7 bases. Per the germline V gene, CDR1 is WSHSY and CDR2 is SAAADI. The CDR3 contains 14 residues. The J segment lost 2 bases and the V segment lost 5 bases, leaving 5 bases of the junction unmatched. For the CDR3, the DNA is TGCGCCAGCAGTCCGACAGGGTACAACACTGAAGCTTTCTTT. It codes for CASSPTGYNTEAFF.

The genes are TRBV28 and TRBJ1-1; TRBD1 is a possible D gene (5 bases). The CDR3 is 13 amino acids. Trimming took 1 base from V and 5 from J, leaving 8 bases between them. The V gene's germline CDR1 is MDHEN and CDR2 SYDVKM. In DNA form, the CDR3 reads TGTGCCAGCAGTTTATACAAGGGGACTGAAGCTTTCTTT. Translating gives CASSLYKGTEAFF.

This chain connects TRBV7-6 to TRBJ1-1, with D unresolved. The germline CDR1 and CDR2 sequences are SGHVS and FNYEAQ. CDR3 length: 13 amino acids. V lost 1 base to trimming and J lost 6 bases, with 9 bases between them. In DNA, the CDR3 is TGTGCCAGCAGCTTAGATCGATGGCCTGAAGCTTTCTTT. Amino acids: CASSLDRWPEAFF.

The chain carries TRBV7-8 and TRBJ2-4, with TRBD2 identical over 13 bases. The CDR3 covers 20 residues. J was trimmed by 7 bases and V by 0 bases; bases with no gene match: 15. Germline V gene data show CDR1 as SGHVS and CDR2 as FQNEAQ. The CDR3 loop is CASSLANLWTSGSSMNIQYF. Written as DNA, the CDR3 is TGTGCCAGCAGCTTAGCAAACCTTTGGACTAGCGGGAGTAGTATGAACATTCAGTACTTC.

V and J are TRBV11-2 and TRBJ2-7; maybe TRBD1 (6 bases). Deletions cut 0 bases from V and 3 bases from J, with 12 bases between. CDR1 SGHAT and CDR2 FQNNGV come from the germline V gene. The CDR3 spans 15 residues. The CDR3 region has the DNA TGTGCCAGCAGCTTAGATACAGGGAGCTTCTACGAGCAGTACTTC. This translates into CASSLDTGSFYEQYF.

The table lists this clone with a count of one. The chain combines TRBV6-1 with TRBJ1-6; D perhaps matches TRBD1 (5 bases). Per the germline V gene, CDR1 is MNHNS and CDR2 is SASEGT. There are 13 residues in the CDR3. Trimming removed 7 bases at V and 7 bases at J, with 11 bases between. The CDR3 sequence: CASKLTGNSPLHF. In DNA, the CDR3 is TGTGCCAGCAAGCTTACAGGAAATTCACCCCTCCACTTT.

The chain couples TRBV28 to TRBJ1-4, with 9 positions matching TRBD1. J was trimmed by 3 bases and V by 6 bases; bases with no gene match: 2. The CDR3 covers 14 residues. Germline V lookup: CDR1 MDHEN, CDR2 SYDVKM. In DNA, the CDR3 is TGTGCCAGCAGGACAGGGGGTGCTAATGAAAAACTGTTTTTT. Protein: CASRTGGANEKLFF.

The rearrangement uses TRBV28 and TRBJ2-3; TRBD2 is a possible D gene (5 bases). The ends were cut back, 3 bases at V and 4 bases at J, with 8 bases in the middle. The germline CDR1 and CDR2 sequences are MDHEN and SYDVKM. The CDR3 contains 13 residues. CDR3 residues: CASSLDLSDTQYF. CDR3 DNA: TGTGCCAGCAGTTTGGACTTATCAGATACGCAGTATTTT.

The chain employs TRBV28 and TRBJ1-2, with TRBD1 matching 10 bases. The CDR3 has 17 amino acids. Germline trimming cut 5 bases from V and 4 bases from J; bases unmatched to any gene: 13. Per the germline V gene, CDR1 is MDHEN and CDR2 is SYDVKM. CDR3 nucleotides: TGTGCCAGCAGTCTTATCCTGACAGGGGGCATCAGCTATGGCTACACCTTC. It codes for CASSLILTGGISYGYTF.

This clone was detected once. The chain carries TRBV28 and TRBJ1-1, with 8 nucleotides matching TRBD1. The length of the CDR3 is 15 residues. Losses at the gene ends were 4 bases for V and 3 bases for J; bases not matched to a gene: 7. Germline V CDR1 and CDR2: MDHEN, SYDVKM. CDR3 DNA sequence: TGTGCCAGCAGTTCGCCCGGACAGGGAGACACTGAAGCTTTCTTT. It codes for CASSSPGQGDTEAFF.

This chain joins TRBV2 and TRBJ2-5, with 10 bases fitting TRBD1. V lost 4 bases and J lost 4; bases outside the gene matches: 0. CDR3 length: 13 amino acids. The V gene's germline CDR1 is SNHLY and CDR2 FYNNEI. CDR3 DNA sequence: TGTGCCAGCAGTGGGACAGGGGGAGAGACCCAGTACTTC. This sequence encodes CASSGTGGETQYF.

The rearrangement joins TRBV6-1 to TRBJ2-2, with D maybe TRBD2 (5 bases). The V and J ends lost 2 bases and 5 bases respectively, with 6 bases between them. CDR1 is MNHNS and CDR2 is SASEGT in the germline V gene. There are 13 residues in the CDR3. DNA for the CDR3: TGTGCCAGCAGTGAATCGGGAACCGGGGAGCTGTTTTTT. This encodes CASSESGTGELFF.

The chain has TRBV6-1 and TRBJ1-2; the match to TRBD1 covers 7 bases. The length of the CDR3 is 13 residues. Germline V gene data show CDR1 as MNHNS and CDR2 as SASEGT. V shed 3 bases and J 7 bases; nucleotides not matched to a gene: 5. CDR3 loop: CASSESGGFGYTF. CDR3 nucleotides: TGTGCCAGCAGTGAGTCAGGGGGGTTTGGCTACACCTTC.

J is TRBJ1-1 and V is TRBV5-4; D gene ambiguous. This CDR3 has 15 residues. Germline V CDR1 and CDR2: SGHNT, YYREEE (reference sequence). Trimming left V 0 bases short and J 1 base short, with 10 bases between. This CDR3 reads CASSLGIATNTEAFF. The CDR3 region has the DNA TGTGCCAGCAGCTTGGGCATAGCCACGAACACTGAAGCTTTCTTT.

The chain employs TRBV18 and TRBJ2-5; possible D gene TRBD2, 6 bases. CDR3 size: 13 residues. Germline assignment: CDR1 KGHSH and CDR2 LQKENI. V lost 6 bases and J lost 5, with 13 bases in between. The DNA of the CDR3 is TGTGCCAGCTCCGGTTCGGGAGCCGAGACCCAGTACTTC. The encoded protein is CASSGSGAETQYF.